The rows below give T cell receptor beta chains drawn from one sample of a study of regulatory T cells in long-lasting Graves disease. Using its own MiXCR run on the multiplex PCR reads, TCRdb lists one record per CDR3 protein. The table records about 540,000 distinct CDR3 sequences, about 14% of them present only once. This same sample was also taken into another study, of T cells in Graves' hyperthyroidism and ophthalmopathy.

The specimen was peripheral blood mononuclear cells (PBMCs), collected at new diagnosis, from a patient treated with antithyroid drugs. These receptors were obtained from a man aged 30 to 45 with Graves disease. The conserved cysteine and the conserved F or W are not part of the CDR3 here. Fields, in order: J gene, V gene, CDR3 protein.

>TRBJ2-7|TRBV6-2/TRBV6-3
ASRAGPGYEQY
>TRBJ2-5|TRBV12-3/TRBV12-4
ASSPVGEGGTQY
>TRBJ2-2|TRBV10-2
ASRQGENTGELF
>TRBJ2-2|TRBV29-1
SARGGVNTGELF
>TRBJ2-3|TRBV7-9
ASSLGLAGYTDTQY
>TRBJ2-1|TRBV4-1
ASSLTELDHAF
>TRBJ2-2|TRBV7-8
ASSLIPVGYTGELF
>TRBJ2-5|TRBV5-4
ASSSGPDETQY
>TRBJ2-7|TRBV18
ASSPFDREDGSYEQY
>TRBJ1-2|TRBV24-1
ATSEPTVDYGYT
>TRBJ2-5|TRBV5-1
ASSLEWERETQY
>TRBJ2-3|TRBV29-1
SVAPGLAGGDTDTQY
>TRBJ2-7|TRBV7-9
ASSLALAGLFSYEQY
>TRBJ2-1|TRBV9
ASSAGTSEVNEQF
>TRBJ1-5|TRBV19
ASSIQTGSLEQPQH
>TRBJ2-2|TRBV7-8
ASSFEGMGGELF
>TRBJ2-5|TRBV29-1
SVGKGQRRETQY
>TRBJ1-1|TRBV6-1
ASSLIDRGRGGEAF
>TRBJ2-1|TRBV30
AWSVTNSEQF
>TRBJ2-3|TRBV5-1
ASSVSLAGVTDAQY
>TRBJ2-1|TRBV11-2
ASSQRGQRILSYNEQF
>TRBJ2-1|TRBV13
ASSLSASGTYEQF
>TRBJ2-3|TRBV5-1
ASSLTGRGTDTQY
>TRBJ2-1|TRBV12-3/TRBV12-4
ASSFGQSSYNEQF
>TRBJ2-3|TRBV29-1
SVEDRRSTDTQY
>TRBJ2-5|TRBV5-1
ASSTRTGGVETQY
>TRBJ2-7|TRBV10-3
AIRGGLYEQY
>TRBJ1-5|TRBV2
ASSEGGASQPQH
>TRBJ2-5|TRBV7-7
ASSEERAPQETQY
>TRBJ1-5|TRBV20-1
SAEPSPEYSNQPQH
>TRBJ1-2|TRBV2
ASSEGQGYGYT
>TRBJ2-7|TRBV12-3/TRBV12-4
ASSLDGARDYEQY
>TRBJ2-7|TRBV28
ASSQQVEQY
>TRBJ2-1|TRBV2
ASSEELGTFHNEQF
>TRBJ2-1|TRBV7-9
ASIQAPGLLTLPSSYNEQF
>TRBJ2-6|TRBV27
ASRLISGANVLT
>TRBJ1-1|TRBV28
ASIFQGAATEAF
>TRBJ2-3|TRBV5-1
ASDRGTFTRTDTQY
>TRBJ1-1|TRBV10-3
AITAEGVGEAF
>TRBJ1-6|TRBV6-5
ASSSTRVRSPLH
>TRBJ2-7|TRBV20-1
SAMTSGRIYEQY
>TRBJ1-1|TRBV2
ASSEQLTVNTEAF
>TRBJ2-2|TRBV6-5
ASSYRTRFGTGELF
>TRBJ1-4|TRBV5-6
ASSLVGTPDNEKLF
>TRBJ1-4|TRBV12-3/TRBV12-4
ASSPGDRNTEKLF
>TRBJ2-5|TRBV2
ASSEPAYEGETQY
>TRBJ2-7|TRBV29-1
SVDRAGETYEQY
>TRBJ2-2|TRBV29-1
SVWRESPTGELF
>TRBJ2-1|TRBV24-1
ATSDSQLLYNEQF
>TRBJ1-2|TRBV12-3/TRBV12-4
ASSSPSQGASGYT
>TRBJ1-5|TRBV7-9
ASSNGQPDSGPQH
>TRBJ2-7|TRBV3-1
ASSLRGTGTREQY
>TRBJ1-2|TRBV7-3
ASSLDSSNIYGYT
>TRBJ2-4|TRBV2
ASIGANIQY
>TRBJ1-1|TRBV5-1
ASSQDTGGNTEAF
>TRBJ2-2|TRBV27
ASSFVAGGTGELF
>TRBJ2-1|TRBV2
ASSSGPWNEQF